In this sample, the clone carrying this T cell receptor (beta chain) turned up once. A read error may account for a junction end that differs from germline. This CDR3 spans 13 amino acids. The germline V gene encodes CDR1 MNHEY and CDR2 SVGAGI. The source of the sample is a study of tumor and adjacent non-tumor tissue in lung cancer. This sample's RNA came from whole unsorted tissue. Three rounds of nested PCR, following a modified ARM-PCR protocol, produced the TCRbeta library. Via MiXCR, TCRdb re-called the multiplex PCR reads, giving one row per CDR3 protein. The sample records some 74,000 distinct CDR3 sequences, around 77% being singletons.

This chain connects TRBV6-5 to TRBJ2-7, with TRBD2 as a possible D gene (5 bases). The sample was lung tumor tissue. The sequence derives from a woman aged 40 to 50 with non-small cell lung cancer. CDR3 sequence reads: CASRLTGSYEKYF. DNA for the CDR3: TGTGCCAGCAGGTTGACGGGGTCCTACGAGAAGTACTTC.